This TCR beta chain was retrieved from a study of T cells in women clearing cervical HPV infection. Overall study context: Cases were women with histologically confirmed HPV16-related CIN3 or worse, including a couple of invasive cancers. Only a few women had HLA typing results available. Notes on the study in general: Repertoire richness, not evenness, was significantly elevated in CIN3+ cases versus controls.

The CDR3 spans 16 residues. Losses at the gene ends were 0 bases for V and 2 bases for J; bases not matched to a gene: 5. In germline, CDR1 is SGHRS, CDR2 YFSETQ. With regard to this clone: As yet, its antigen is unknown. Read coverage stops 3 residues before the CDR3 terminus; the germline J gene supplies the remainder.

Prevalent HPV16 infections were excluded; only incident single HPV16 infections included. Assay used: immunoSEQ multiplex PCR; TCRdb lists only in-frame clones, some missing. Recorded for this sample: some 37,000 clones. The gene calls are TRBV5-1 and TRBJ2-3, with 8 nucleotides matching TRBD2. This receptor was obtained from a woman aged 18-70 years with a cervical HPV16 infection that either progressed to CIN3+ or cleared (not recorded which). Input material: blood buffy coat. The covered CDR3 bases are TGCGCCAGCAGCTTGGCCGGGACTAGTATCACAGATACG. Residues: CASSLAGTSITDT. The full CDR3 protein reads CASSLAGTSITDTQYF.